These 20 T cell receptor beta chains were all obtained from the same sample, sequenced in a study of sequential checkpoint blockade in melanoma. The treatment was: randomized to nivolumab then ipilimumab (arm A) or the reverse (arm B). This table comes from immunoSEQ multiplex PCR, and its TCRdb copy is limited to in-frame clones, with some not included. The repertoire holds around 16,000 clones, with just under 95% as singletons. This sample comprised CD8+ T cells sorted from blood (inferred from file names), obtained from a patient given nivolumab and ipilimumab in sequence. Receptor source: a human donor with melanoma.

This rearrangement joins TRBV10-3 to TRBJ1-3; D not resolved. Per germline, CDR1 ENHRY and CDR2 SYGVKD. Trimming cost V 6 bases and J 0 bases, with 12 bases left between them. The CDR3 consists of 15 residues. CDR3 nucleotide sequence: TGTGCCATCAGCCCCCACACAATCTCTGGAAACACCATATATTTT. This codes for CAISPHTISGNTIYF.

The chain recombines TRBV7-9 with TRBJ2-7, with TRBD2 matching 8 bases. After removal of 5 bases from V and 5 bases from J, the junction contained 11 bases not matched to a gene. The CDR3 length is 15 residues. Germline CDR1 SEHNR, CDR2 FQNEAQ (reference sequence). The CDR3 spells CASSPPPGLAHEQYF. The CDR3 DNA sequence: TGTGCCAGCAGCCCTCCCCCCGGACTAGCCCACGAGCAGTACTTC.

This clone has only one observation. The V call is TRBV27, the J call TRBJ1-4; no clear D. This CDR3 comprises 16 residues. The V gene lost 6 bases and the J gene lost 8 bases, with 22 bases spanning the gap. Germline V gene data show CDR1 as MNHEY and CDR2 as SMNVEV (reference sequence). CDR3 residues: CASSPFAYPRWEKLFF. CDR3 DNA: TGTGCCAGCAGCCCGTTCGCTTACCCGAGATGGGAAAAACTGTTTTTT. The whole variable domain, filled in from reference TRBV27 and TRBJ1-4, reads EAQVTQNPRYLITVTGKKLTVTCSQNMNHEYMSWYRQDPGLGLRQIYYSMNVEVTDKGDVPEGYKVSRKEKRNFPLILESPSPNQTSLYFCASSPFAYPRWEKLFFGSGTQLSVL.

The chain links TRBV30 to TRBJ1-1; no reliable D call. V was clipped by 3 bases and J by 5 bases, with 22 bases between them. Germline V gene sequence: CDR1 GTSNPN, CDR2 SVGIG (reference sequence). The CDR3 spans 16 residues. CDR3 region: CAWRRARKGEQTEAFF. CDR3 nucleotides: TGTGCCTGGAGGAGGGCGCGGAAAGGAGAACAAACTGAAGCTTTCTTT.

By its share, this clone is medium-sized. The sample holds other DNA sequences that translate to the same CDR3. The rearrangement links TRBV7-2 to TRBJ1-2; D unresolved. The CDR3 is made up of 13 amino acids. CDR1 and CDR2 (germline): SGHTA, FQGNSA. Trimming took off 0 bases at V and 8 bases at J, with 10 bases between the two ends. In DNA, the CDR3 is TGTGCCAGCAGCTTAGCGCTGCGAGGAGGCTACACCTTC. It is translated as CASSLALRGGYTF.

V gene TRBV6-5 combines with J gene TRBJ1-1, with D hard to call. CDR1 is MNHEY and CDR2 is SVGAGI in the germline V gene. Trimming cost V 5 bases and J 0 bases, with 7 bases left between them. The CDR3 is made up of 13 amino acids. The CDR3 spells CASSGTMNTEAFF. The DNA of the CDR3 is TGTGCCAGCAGTGGCACAATGAACACTGAAGCTTTCTTT.

V usage is TRBV7-9 and J usage is TRBJ1-1, with D possibly TRBD1 on 5 matching bases. Germline V lookup: CDR1 SEHNR, CDR2 FQNEAQ (reference sequence). The V end was cut by 0 bases, the J end by 6 bases, with 17 bases between. The CDR3 has 16 residues. In DNA form, the CDR3 reads TGTGCCAGCAGCTTAGCGGTAGGGTATTCGGGGGCTGAAGCTTTCTTT. Its protein product is CASSLAVGYSGAEAFF.

This clone was counted a single time. The chain has TRBV7-8 and TRBJ1-4, with 10 bases matching TRBD1. The CDR3 spans 16 residues. J gave up 2 bases and V 5 bases, and 5 bases lay outside the gene matches. Germline V gives CDR1 SGHVS, CDR2 FQNEAQ. Here the CDR3 DNA reads TGTGCCAGCAGCCCCCGACAGGGGGCCACTAATGAAAAACTGTTTTTT. Protein product: CASSPRQGATNEKLFF.

The chain carries TRBV27 and TRBJ2-7; TRBD1 matches at 8 bases. The ends lost 5 bases at V and 6 bases at J; junction bases unmatched: 9. Looked up from germline, CDR1 is MNHEY and CDR2 is SMNVEV (reference sequence). The CDR3 covers 14 residues. The CDR3 protein is CASSAGQGQGEQYV. CDR3 nucleotide sequence: TGTGCCAGCAGTGCCGGACAGGGTCAAGGCGAGCAGTACGTC.

The J gene is TRBJ2-7, the V gene TRBV5-4; no firm D call. The CDR3 is 12 residues long. The V and J ends lost 6 bases and 4 bases respectively, with 11 bases between them. In germline, CDR1 is SGHNT, CDR2 YYREEE (reference sequence). The CDR3 DNA reads as TGTGCCAGCACCGATGGCAGGTACGAGCAGTACTTC. It encodes CASTDGRYEQYF. The full variable domain, completed using reference TRBV5-4 and TRBJ2-7, is ETGVTQSPTHLIKTRGQQVTLRCSSQSGHNTVSWYQQALGQGPQFIFQYYREEENGRGNFPPRFSGLQFPNYSSELNVNALELDDSALYLCASTDGRYEQYFGPGTRLTVT.

This chain joins TRBV30 and TRBJ2-7; no firm D call. CDR3 size: 13 residues. Germline V gene data show CDR1 as GTSNPN and CDR2 as SVGIG (reference sequence). V lost 1 base, J lost 5 bases, and 12 bases lay in between. For the CDR3, the DNA is TGTGCCTGGAGTGGCATCCGGGTCCACGAGCAGTACTTC. Protein sequence: CAWSGIRVHEQYF.

The chain uses TRBV27 and TRBJ2-7; no reliable D call. The V and J ends lost 8 bases and 4 bases respectively, with 12 bases between them. Per the germline V gene, CDR1 is MNHEY and CDR2 is SMNVEV (reference sequence). This CDR3 contains 12 residues. The CDR3 nucleotides are TGTGCCAGCTCCAAAGGCGGATACGAGCAGTACTTC. Translating it yields CASSKGGYEQYF.

The V gene is TRBV10-3, the J gene TRBJ1-5; 8 nucleotides match TRBD1. The V gene's germline CDR1 is ENHRY and CDR2 SYGVKD. J lost 1 base, V lost 5 bases, and 7 bases had no gene match. This CDR3 comprises 16 residues. This CDR3 is CAISPTRTGSNQPQHF. The CDR3 region has the DNA TGTGCCATCAGTCCCACCCGGACAGGGAGCAATCAGCCCCAGCATTTT.

The genes are TRBV27 and TRBJ1-5, with D possibly being TRBD1 (6 bases). Per germline, CDR1 MNHEY and CDR2 SMNVEV (reference sequence). The CDR3 extends over 16 amino acids. The V gene lost 4 bases and the J gene lost 4 bases, with 17 bases spanning the gap. The CDR3 region is CASSYHWDTRNQPQHF. The CDR3 region has the DNA TGTGCCAGCAGTTATCACTGGGACACCCGAAATCAGCCCCAGCATTTT.

V usage is TRBV28 and J usage is TRBJ2-7; perhaps TRBD1 as D (6 bases). This CDR3 has 14 amino acids. The germline V gene encodes CDR1 MDHEN and CDR2 SYDVKM. The ends were cut back, 5 bases at V and 2 bases at J, with 13 bases in the middle. In nucleotides, the CDR3 is TGTGCCAGCAGTCGCCGGACAGACCCCTACGAGCAGTACGTC. Protein product: CASSRRTDPYEQYV.

V is TRBV28 and J is TRBJ1-1, with no clear D. The V and J ends lost 3 bases and 4 bases respectively, with 12 bases between them. Germline CDR1 MDHEN, CDR2 SYDVKM. CDR3 size: 14 residues. This CDR3 reads CASSFPSRFTEAFF. The CDR3 DNA follows: TGTGCCAGCAGTTTCCCTAGTCGGTTCACTGAAGCTTTCTTT. Together with reference TRBV28 and TRBJ1-1, the CDR3 gives the full variable domain: DVKVTQSSRYLVKRTGEKVFLECVQDMDHENMFWYRQDPGLGLRLIYFSYDVKMKEKGDIPEGYSVSREKKERFSLILESASTNQTSMYLCASSFPSRFTEAFFGQGTRLTVV.

This chain joins TRBV9 and TRBJ1-1, with a weak D call TRBD1 (5 bases). This CDR3 comprises 13 residues. Germline values: CDR1 SGDLS, CDR2 YYNGEE. Trimming removed 6 bases from V and 1 base from J, with 10 bases in between. CDR3 in amino acids: CASNRRGNTEAFF. The CDR3, as DNA: TGTGCCAGCAATCGGAGGGGGAACACTGAAGCTTTCTTT.

This rearrangement joins TRBV5-1 to TRBJ2-7, with D possibly matching TRBD2 (5 bases). CDR1 SGHRS and CDR2 YFSETQ come from the germline V gene. This CDR3 is built from 15 residues. V lost 9 bases and J 2 bases, leaving 21 bases between the germline ends. Here the CDR3 DNA reads TGCGCCACCACCAGTGTGCTAGTCGGGGCCTACGAGCAGTACTTC. Its protein is CATTSVLVGAYEQYF.

V gene TRBV13 combines with J gene TRBJ1-2; TRBD1 aligns across 9 bases. The junction had 6 bases not matched to a gene; V was cut back by 5 bases and J by 8 bases. The CDR3 runs to 13 residues. CDR1 is PRHDT and CDR2 is FYEKMQ in the germline V gene (reference sequence). CDR3 sequence reads: CASSQQGARGYTF. CDR3 bases: TGTGCCAGCAGCCAACAGGGGGCGCGGGGCTACACCTTC.

The chain has TRBV6-5 and TRBJ2-7; 7 nucleotides line up with TRBD2. The V segment lost 2 bases and the J segment 2 bases; nucleotides outside the gene matches: 6. The V gene's germline CDR1 is MNHEY and CDR2 SVGAGI. This CDR3 has 15 amino acids. CDR3 coding DNA: TGTGCCAGCAGTTACAGGCAGGGAGGGGCCTACGAGCAGTACTTC. Translating gives CASSYRQGGAYEQYF.